A single sample is the source of the 6 T cell receptor beta chains below, sequenced in a study of T cell responses to AZD1222 COVID-19 vaccine. The data were produced by immunoSEQ multiplex PCR, yet TCRdb's version contains in-frame clones alone and is incomplete. The sample includes more than 85,000 clones, about 91% of them seen just once. Sequenced material: peripheral blood, taken 28 days after the second AZD1222 dose. The receptors derive from an adult who received the AZD1222 COVID-19 vaccine.

The CDR3 nucleotides are TGTGCCAGCAGTAGCACGTTAGAGCAGTTCTTC. This sequence encodes CASSSTLEQFF. V gene TRBV27 combines with J gene TRBJ2-1; D is undetermined. In germline, CDR1 is MNHEY, CDR2 SMNVEV (reference sequence). The CDR3 consists of 11 residues. Trimming took off 5 bases at V and 10 bases at J, with 9 bases between the two ends.

A single count supports this clone. The chain employs TRBV18 and TRBJ2-1; D ambiguous. This CDR3 spans 16 amino acids. V gave up 5 bases and J gave up 0 bases, with 14 bases separating them. The germline gives CDR1 KGHSH, CDR2 LQKENI. CDR3 bases: TGTGCCAGCTCAACCGGATACTCGAGCTCCTACAATGAGCAGTTCTTC. Residues: CASSTGYSSSYNEQFF. The full variable domain, in which reference TRBV18 and TRBJ2-1 provide the parts outside the CDR3, is NAGVMQNPRHLVRRRGQEARLRCSPMKGHSHVYWYRQLPEEGLKFMVYLQKENIIDESGMPKERFSAEFPKEGPSILRIQQVVRGDSAAYFCASSTGYSSSYNEQFFGPGTRLTVL.

The genes are TRBV19 and TRBJ2-2, with TRBD1 identical over 9 bases. J lost 5 bases, V lost 9 bases, and 13 bases had no gene match. This CDR3 spans 16 amino acids. Germline CDR1 is LNHDA and CDR2 is SQIVND (reference sequence). CDR3 protein: CASRKSGTGKTGELFF. The CDR3 region has the DNA TGTGCCAGCAGAAAGAGCGGGACAGGGAAAACCGGGGAGCTGTTTTTT.

The rearrangement uses TRBV27 and TRBJ1-5; D unresolved. Germline V CDR1 and CDR2: MNHEY, SMNVEV (reference sequence). V lost 4 bases to trimming and J lost 4 bases, with 8 bases between them. The CDR3 runs 13 residues. In DNA form, the CDR3 reads TGTGCCAGCAGTTCCCACCCGAATCAGCCCCAGCATTTT. As protein: CASSSHPNQPQHF.

The chain has TRBV7-9 and TRBJ1-4; 8 bases map to TRBD1. Germline lookup yields CDR1 SEHNR and CDR2 FQNEAQ (reference sequence). The V segment lost 4 bases and the J segment 7 bases; nucleotides outside the gene matches: 8. This CDR3 has 15 amino acids. Written as DNA, the CDR3 is TGTGCCAGCAGCTCTCAGGGGGCGCGGGTTGAAAAACTGTTTTTT. Amino acids: CASSSQGARVEKLFF. Based on the CDR3 plus reference TRBV7-9 and TRBJ1-4, the full variable domain is DTGVSQNPRHKITKRGQNVTFRCDPISEHNRLYWYRQTLGQGPEFLTYFQNEAQLEKSRLLSDRFSAERPKGSFSTLEIQRTEQGDSAMYLCASSSQGARVEKLFFGSGTQLSVL.

The chain has TRBV19 and TRBJ2-5, with 8 bases matching TRBD2. The CDR3 contains 14 residues. Germline V gene sequence: CDR1 LNHDA, CDR2 SQIVND (reference sequence). Trimming at V came to 7 bases and at J to 4 bases, leaving 8 bases not matched to a gene. Here the CDR3 reads CASMGTRGRETQYF. The CDR3 nucleotides are TGTGCCAGTATGGGGACTAGAGGTCGAGAGACCCAGTACTTC. Complete variable domain (other parts from reference TRBV19 and TRBJ2-5): DGGITQSPKYLFRKEGQNVTLSCEQNLNHDAMYWYRQDPGQGLRLIYYSQIVNDFQKGDIAEGYSVSREKKESFPLTVTSAQKNPTAFYLCASMGTRGRETQYFGPGTRLLVL.